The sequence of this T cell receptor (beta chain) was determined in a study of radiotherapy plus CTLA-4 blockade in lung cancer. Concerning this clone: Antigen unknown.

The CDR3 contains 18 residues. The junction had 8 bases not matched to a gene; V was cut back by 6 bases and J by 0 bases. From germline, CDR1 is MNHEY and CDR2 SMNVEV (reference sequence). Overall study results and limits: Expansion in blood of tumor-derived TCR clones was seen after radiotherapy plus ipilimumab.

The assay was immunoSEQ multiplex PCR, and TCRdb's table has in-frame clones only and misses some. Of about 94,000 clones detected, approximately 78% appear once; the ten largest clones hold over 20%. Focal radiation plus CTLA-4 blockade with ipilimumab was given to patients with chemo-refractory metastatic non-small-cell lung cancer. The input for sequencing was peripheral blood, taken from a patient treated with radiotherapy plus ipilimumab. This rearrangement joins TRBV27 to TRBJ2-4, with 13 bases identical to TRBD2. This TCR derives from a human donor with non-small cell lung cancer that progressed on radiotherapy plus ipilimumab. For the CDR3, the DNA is TGTGCCAGCAGACAGGGACTAGCGGGGCCCGGAGCCAAAAACATTCAGTACTTC. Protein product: CASRQGLAGPGAKNIQYF.